The sample holds many counts of the clone carrying this T cell receptor beta chain. As yet, its antigen is unknown. This specimen belongs to a study of T cells after posttransplantation cyclophosphamide. Some clones are missing from TCRdb's copy, which holds only in-frame ones; the method was immunoSEQ multiplex PCR. The repertoire has 40,000 to 45,000 clones, none seen only once; the ten largest take roughly 2.3%. This CDR3 is 14 amino acids long. Trimming took 7 bases from V and 4 from J; bases not matched to a gene: 4. CDR1 and CDR2 from the germline V gene are ENHRY and SYGVKD. Study results and limitations: Blood and skin or GI T cell repertoires showed limited TRB overlap. Donor CD8+ memory clones often dominated recipient blood repertoires at later times.

The material sequenced was PBMCs. The genes are TRBV10-3 and TRBJ2-3, with TRBD2 identical over 11 bases. The receptor's source is a man aged 35-49 years in good health, CMV-negative, and a related stem cell transplant donor. The CDR3 nucleotides are TGTGCCATCAATCCTAGCGGGGGGCCAGATACGCAGTATTTT. It specifies CAINPSGGPDTQYF.